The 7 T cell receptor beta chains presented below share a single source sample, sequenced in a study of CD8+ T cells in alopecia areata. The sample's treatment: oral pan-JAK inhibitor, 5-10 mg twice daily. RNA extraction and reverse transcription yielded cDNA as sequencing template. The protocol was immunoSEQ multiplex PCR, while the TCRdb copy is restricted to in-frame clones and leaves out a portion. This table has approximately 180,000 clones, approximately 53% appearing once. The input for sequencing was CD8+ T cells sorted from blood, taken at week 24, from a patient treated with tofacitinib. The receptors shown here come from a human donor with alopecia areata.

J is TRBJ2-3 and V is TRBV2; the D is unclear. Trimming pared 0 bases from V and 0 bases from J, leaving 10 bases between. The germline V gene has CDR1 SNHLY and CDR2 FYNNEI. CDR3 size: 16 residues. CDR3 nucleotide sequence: TGTGCCAGCAGTGAAGCGTTCTACGGCAGCACAGATACGCAGTATTTT. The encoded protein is CASSEAFYGSTDTQYF.

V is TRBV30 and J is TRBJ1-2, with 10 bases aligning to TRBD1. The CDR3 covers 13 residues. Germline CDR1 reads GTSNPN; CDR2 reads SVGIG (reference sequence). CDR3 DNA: TGTGCTTATGGGACAGGGGCAAACTATGGCTACACCTTC. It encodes CAYGTGANYGYTF.

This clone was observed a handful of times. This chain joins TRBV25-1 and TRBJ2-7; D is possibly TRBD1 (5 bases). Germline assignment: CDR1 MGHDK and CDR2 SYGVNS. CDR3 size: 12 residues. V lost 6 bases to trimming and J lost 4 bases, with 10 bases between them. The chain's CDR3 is CASSGDSYEQYF. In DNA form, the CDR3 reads TGTGCCAGCAGCGGTGACAGTTACGAGCAGTACTTC.

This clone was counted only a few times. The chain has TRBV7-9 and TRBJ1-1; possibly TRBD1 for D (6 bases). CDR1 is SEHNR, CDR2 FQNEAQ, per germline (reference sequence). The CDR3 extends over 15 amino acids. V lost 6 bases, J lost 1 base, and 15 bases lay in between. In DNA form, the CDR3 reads TGTGCCAGCAGGACTACCGGGACAAAGAACACTGAAGCTTTCTTT. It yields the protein CASRTTGTKNTEAFF.

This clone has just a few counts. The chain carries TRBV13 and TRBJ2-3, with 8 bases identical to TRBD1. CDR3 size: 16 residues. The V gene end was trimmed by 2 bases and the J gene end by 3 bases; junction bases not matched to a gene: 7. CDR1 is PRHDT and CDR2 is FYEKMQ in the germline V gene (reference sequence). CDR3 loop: CASSLRQGSRTDTQYF. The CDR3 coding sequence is TGTGCCAGCAGCTTAAGACAGGGGTCAAGGACAGATACGCAGTATTTT.

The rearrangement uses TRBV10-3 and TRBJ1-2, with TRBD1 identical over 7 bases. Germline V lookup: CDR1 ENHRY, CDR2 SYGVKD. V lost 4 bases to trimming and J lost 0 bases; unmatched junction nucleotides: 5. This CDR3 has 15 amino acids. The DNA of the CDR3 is TGTGCCATCAGTGCGAAGCAGGGGGCTAACTATGGCTACACCTTC. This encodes CAISAKQGANYGYTF.

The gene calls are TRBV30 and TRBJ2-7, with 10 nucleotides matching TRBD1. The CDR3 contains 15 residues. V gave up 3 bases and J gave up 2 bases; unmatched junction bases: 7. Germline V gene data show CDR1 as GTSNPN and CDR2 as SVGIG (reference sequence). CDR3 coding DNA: TGTGCCTGGAGAGGAGGGACAGGGGTAGCCTACGAGCAGTACTTC. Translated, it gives CAWRGGTGVAYEQYF.